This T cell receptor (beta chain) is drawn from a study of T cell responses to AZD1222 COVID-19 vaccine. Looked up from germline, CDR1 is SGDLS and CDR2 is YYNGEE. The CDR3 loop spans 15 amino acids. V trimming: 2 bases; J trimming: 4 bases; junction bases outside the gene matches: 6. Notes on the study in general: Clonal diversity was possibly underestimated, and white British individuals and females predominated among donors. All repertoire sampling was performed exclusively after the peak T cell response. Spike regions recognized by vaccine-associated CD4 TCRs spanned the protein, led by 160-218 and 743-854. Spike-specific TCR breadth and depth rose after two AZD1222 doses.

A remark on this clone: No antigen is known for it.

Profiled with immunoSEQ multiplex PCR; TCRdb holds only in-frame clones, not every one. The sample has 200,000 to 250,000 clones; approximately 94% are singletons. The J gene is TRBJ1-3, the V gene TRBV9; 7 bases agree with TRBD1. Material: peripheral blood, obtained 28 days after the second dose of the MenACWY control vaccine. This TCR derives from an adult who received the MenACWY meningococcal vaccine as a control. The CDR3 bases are TGTGCCAGCAGCGTCCAGGGGGATACAGGAAACACCATATATTTT. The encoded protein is CASSVQGDTGNTIYF.